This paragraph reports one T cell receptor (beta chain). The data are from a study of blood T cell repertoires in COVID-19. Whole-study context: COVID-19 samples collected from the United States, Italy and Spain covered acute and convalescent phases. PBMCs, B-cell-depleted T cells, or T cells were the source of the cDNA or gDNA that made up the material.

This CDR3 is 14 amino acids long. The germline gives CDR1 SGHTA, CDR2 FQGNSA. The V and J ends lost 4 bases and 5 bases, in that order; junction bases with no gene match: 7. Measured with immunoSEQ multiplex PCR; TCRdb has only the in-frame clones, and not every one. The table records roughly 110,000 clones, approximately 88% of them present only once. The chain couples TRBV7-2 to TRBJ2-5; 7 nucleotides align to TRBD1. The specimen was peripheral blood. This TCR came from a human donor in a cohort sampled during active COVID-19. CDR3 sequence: CASSYRGPLETQYF. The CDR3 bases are TGTGCCAGCAGCTACAGGGGCCCTCTGGAGACCCAGTACTTC.